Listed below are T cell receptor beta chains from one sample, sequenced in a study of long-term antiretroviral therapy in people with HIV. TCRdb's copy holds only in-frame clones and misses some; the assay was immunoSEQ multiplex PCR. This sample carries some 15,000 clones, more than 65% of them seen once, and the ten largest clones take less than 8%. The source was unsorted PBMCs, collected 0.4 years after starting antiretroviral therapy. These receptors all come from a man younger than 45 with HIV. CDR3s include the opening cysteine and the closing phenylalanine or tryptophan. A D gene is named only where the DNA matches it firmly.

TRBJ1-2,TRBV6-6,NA,CASSYSNDYTF
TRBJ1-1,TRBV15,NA,CATSPGGNTEAFF
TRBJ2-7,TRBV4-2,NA,CASSIRGAHPYEQYF
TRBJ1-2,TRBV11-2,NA,CASSNLTGNSGGYTF
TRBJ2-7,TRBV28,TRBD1,CASSTGTGWDKEQYF
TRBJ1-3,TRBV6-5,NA,CASKQAGNTIYF
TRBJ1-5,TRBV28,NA,CASSLTDYYQPQHF
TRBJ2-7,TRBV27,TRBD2,CASSLGAGEVYEQYF
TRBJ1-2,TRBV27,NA,CASSSYYRYGYTF
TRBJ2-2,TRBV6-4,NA,CASSDRPGELFF
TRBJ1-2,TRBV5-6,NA,CASSLGPREVDYGYTF
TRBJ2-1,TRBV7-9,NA,CASSMGPVDEQFF
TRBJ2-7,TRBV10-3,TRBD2,CAISEPPLAGGGSYEQYF
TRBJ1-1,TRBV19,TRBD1,CASSAGGTGNTEAFF
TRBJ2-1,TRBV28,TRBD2,CASTFLGGGNEQFF
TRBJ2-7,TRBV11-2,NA,CASSLWGTYEQYF
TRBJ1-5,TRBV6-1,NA,CASSVGQGSNQPQHF
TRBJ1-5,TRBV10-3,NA,CAISESKGNINQPQHF
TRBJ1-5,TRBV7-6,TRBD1,CASSLETGGNQPQHF
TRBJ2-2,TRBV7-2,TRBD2,CASSLAGRAVVGELFF
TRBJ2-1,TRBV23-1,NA,CASLSQGNPYNEQFF
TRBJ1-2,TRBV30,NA,CAWADYGYTF
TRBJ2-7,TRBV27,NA,CASKVLSGERYEQYF
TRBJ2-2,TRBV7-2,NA,CASSPYPTENTGELFF
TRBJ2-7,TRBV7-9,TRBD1,CASSLGSGQGNEQYF
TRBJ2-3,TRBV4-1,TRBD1,CASTRGGAMDTQYF
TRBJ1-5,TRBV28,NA,CASSPPRGQGPQHF
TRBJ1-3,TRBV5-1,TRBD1,CASSFHMTGGNGNTIYF
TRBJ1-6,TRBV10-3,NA,CAISEARANSPLHF
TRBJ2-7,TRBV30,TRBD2,CAWSAGLAGDEQYF
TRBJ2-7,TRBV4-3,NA,CASSLRVSTYEQYF
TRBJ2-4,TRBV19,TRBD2,CASSYRWARKLADIQYF
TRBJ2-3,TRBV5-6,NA,CASSLAGLDTQYF
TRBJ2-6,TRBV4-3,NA,CASSHTHSGANVLTF
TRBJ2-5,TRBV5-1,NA,CASSLEVNSQETQYF
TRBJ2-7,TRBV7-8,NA,CASSLWRDGSYEQYF
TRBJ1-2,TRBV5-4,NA,CASSLVSGNYGYTF
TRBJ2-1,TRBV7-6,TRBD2,CASSFRREGPYNEQFF
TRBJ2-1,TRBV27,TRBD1,CASKNRGTYNEQFF
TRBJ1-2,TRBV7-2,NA,CASSLTAGSGYGYTF
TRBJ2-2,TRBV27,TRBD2,CASRSGGTNTGELFF
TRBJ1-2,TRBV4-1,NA,CASSQSQGLFYTF
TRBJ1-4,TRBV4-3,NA,CASSQVGVGEKLFF
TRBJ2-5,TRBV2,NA,CASSEDSQETQYF
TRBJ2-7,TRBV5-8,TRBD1,CASSLLDRGGVYEQYF
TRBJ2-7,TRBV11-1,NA,CASSSDDYEQYF
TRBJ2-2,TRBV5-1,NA,CASSFRGGGTGELFF
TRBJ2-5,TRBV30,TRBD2,CAWRESGTSPETQYF
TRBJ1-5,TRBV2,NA,CASSEVRSNQPQHF